These 31 T cell receptor beta chains were sequenced from one sample in a study of T cell changes during pregnancy in multiple sclerosis. TCRdb's copy holds only in-frame clones and misses some; the assay was immunoSEQ multiplex PCR. The sample yields some 21,000 clones, under 95% seen once. The sample in question was CD4+ T cells from peripheral blood mononuclear cells, obtained in the third trimester of pregnancy. Every receptor here comes from a female donor with multiple sclerosis, enrolled in a pregnancy study.

The chain recombines TRBV10-3 with TRBJ2-1; D gene unclear. The V gene lost 2 bases and the J gene lost 7 bases, with 15 bases spanning the gap. Germline V CDR1 and CDR2: ENHRY, SYGVKD. This CDR3 has 15 residues. The CDR3 bases are TGTGCCATCAGTGAGGACGGAGTGGTTGGTAATGAGCAGTTCTTC. Protein product: CAISEDGVVGNEQFF.

V is TRBV11-3 and J is TRBJ2-7; 10 bases fit TRBD1. The CDR3 extends over 14 amino acids. CDR1 is SGHNT and CDR2 is YENEEA in the germline V gene. The ends lost 5 bases at V and 7 bases at J; junction bases unmatched: 8. CDR3 bases: TGTGCCAGCAGCCCTGACAGGGGGCGGAGGGAGCAGTACTTC. The encoded protein is CASSPDRGRREQYF.

The chain couples TRBV2 to TRBJ1-6; 7 nucleotides line up with TRBD1. The V segment lost 3 bases and the J segment 7 bases; nucleotides outside the gene matches: 12. CDR1 and CDR2 from the germline V gene are SNHLY and FYNNEI. The CDR3 runs to 17 residues. The CDR3 is CASSDLRKGAGNSPLHF. In DNA, the CDR3 is TGTGCCAGCAGTGACCTAAGAAAGGGGGCGGGAAATTCACCCCTCCACTTT.

This clone has a single count. V is TRBV5-6 and J is TRBJ2-7; D unresolved. The V end was cut by 7 bases, the J end by 9 bases, with 14 bases between. The germline V gene encodes CDR1 SGHDT and CDR2 YYEEEE. The CDR3 covers 11 residues. The CDR3 region is CASGRRGRQYF. The CDR3 nucleotides read TGTGCCAGCGGCCGACGAGGCAGGCAGTACTTC. Drawing the rest from reference TRBV5-6 and TRBJ2-7, the complete variable domain is DAGVTQSPTHLIKTRGQQVTLRCSPKSGHDTVSWYQQALGQGPQFIFQYYEEEERQRGNFPDRFSGHQFPNYSSELNVNALLLGDSALYLCASGRRGRQYFGPGTRLTVT.

The CDR3 region is CASSPNTGTKEKLFF. The CDR3 coding sequence is TGTGCCAGCTCACCAAACACGGGGACAAAAGAAAAACTGTTTTTT. This chain uses TRBV18 with TRBJ1-4, with a tentative D call TRBD1 (6 bases). Germline V gene sequence: CDR1 KGHSH, CDR2 LQKENI. This CDR3 has 15 residues. V dropped 2 bases and J dropped 8 bases, with 15 bases sitting between them.

This clone was seen once. The V gene is TRBV2, the J gene TRBJ1-2; D is possibly TRBD1 (5 bases). Trimming took off 5 bases at V and 4 bases at J, with 14 bases between the two ends. CDR1 SNHLY and CDR2 FYNNEI come from the germline V gene. CDR3 length equals 14 residues. CDR3 loop: CASSSQTASYGYTF. As DNA, the CDR3 is TGTGCCAGCAGTTCGCAGACAGCTAGCTATGGCTACACCTTC.

The V gene is TRBV4-3, the J gene TRBJ2-3; tentatively, D is TRBD2 (7 bases). Trimming removed 0 bases from V and 5 bases from J, with 12 bases in between. The CDR3 spans 15 residues. Germline CDR1 reads LGHNA; CDR2 reads YSLEER. In DNA, the CDR3 is TGCGCCAGCAGCCAAGAGTGGGGGGGGCGAGATACGCAGTATTTT. Its translation: CASSQEWGGRDTQYF.

This chain connects TRBV20-1 to TRBJ1-2; perhaps TRBD1 as D (5 bases). This CDR3 spans 11 amino acids. Looked up from germline, CDR1 is DFQATT and CDR2 is SNEGSKA (reference sequence). V lost 6 bases and J lost 4, with 9 bases in between. The CDR3 sequence is CSALDTYGYTF. CDR3 in DNA: TGCAGTGCCCTGGACACCTATGGCTACACCTTC.

DNA for the CDR3: TGCGCCAGCAGCCAAGATCGACAGTTCACTGAAGCTTTCTTT. Its protein is CASSQDRQFTEAFF. The V and J genes are TRBV4-3 and TRBJ1-1, with D perhaps TRBD1 (5 bases). This CDR3 is 14 amino acids long. Germline V CDR1 and CDR2: LGHNA, YSLEER. Between the trimmed V and J ends, which lost 0 bases and 4 bases, there was a span of 9 bases.

The V call is TRBV28, the J call TRBJ1-2; a possible D gene is TRBD1 (6 bases). V lost 6 bases and J lost 4, with 15 bases in between. CDR3 length equals 14 residues. Germline CDR1 and CDR2: MDHEN and SYDVKM. The CDR3 spells CASSQGGRPYGYTF. As DNA, the CDR3 is TGTGCCAGCAGCCAAGGGGGTAGACCCTATGGCTACACCTTC.

This clone came up a few times. V and J are TRBV11-2 and TRBJ1-1; D remains ambiguous. This CDR3 is 16 amino acids long. CDR1 is SGHAT and CDR2 is FQNNGV in the germline V gene. V was shortened by 5 bases and J by 0 bases, with 16 bases between the two germline ends. The CDR3 region is CASSLRFGTVNTEAFF. CDR3 DNA: TGTGCCAGCAGCCTCAGGTTTGGCACAGTGAACACTGAAGCTTTCTTT. The full variable domain, in which reference TRBV11-2 and TRBJ1-1 provide the parts outside the CDR3, is EAGVAQSPRYKIIEKRQSVAFWCNPISGHATLYWYQQILGQGPKLLIQFQNNGVVDDSQLPKDRFSAERLKGVDSTLKIQPAKLEDSAVYLCASSLRFGTVNTEAFFGQGTRLTVV.

The rearrangement uses TRBV7-8 and TRBJ1-1; D possibly corresponds to TRBD1 (6 bases). The CDR3 consists of 15 residues. Germline V gene data show CDR1 as SGHVS and CDR2 as FQNEAQ. With 5 bases removed from V and 4 bases from J, the gap between germline ends came to 17 bases. DNA for the CDR3: TGTGCCAGCAGCCCGTCATCCACAGGGAGCACTGAAGCTTTCTTT. Translated, it gives CASSPSSTGSTEAFF.

This sequence joins TRBV10-3 and TRBJ2-1, with 9 bases fitting TRBD2. Germline V lookup: CDR1 ENHRY, CDR2 SYGVKD. J gave up 3 bases and V 3 bases, and 3 bases lay outside the gene matches. The CDR3 is 15 amino acids. The CDR3 DNA is TGTGCCATCAGTGAACGCGGGGGGGTCTACAATGAGCAGTTCTTC. Amino acid sequence: CAISERGGVYNEQFF.

The chain uses TRBV12-5 and TRBJ2-5, with TRBD2 matching over 7 bases. Trimming cost V 4 bases and J 3 bases; bases outside gene matches: 11. The CDR3 spans 16 residues. The V gene's germline CDR1 is LGHNT and CDR2 FRNRAP. The CDR3 region has the DNA TGTGCTAGTGGTTACCGGGACTACCCGCACGAAGAGACCCAGTACTTC. It encodes CASGYRDYPHEETQYF.

V gene TRBV19 combines with J gene TRBJ2-2; D is unclear. Germline loops: CDR1 LNHDA, CDR2 SQIVND (reference sequence). V was trimmed by 0 bases and J by 3 bases, leaving 8 bases between them. This CDR3 region has 15 residues. In nucleotides, the CDR3 is TGTGCCAGTAGTATAGAACCCACTTACACCGGGGAGCTGTTTTTT. Protein: CASSIEPTYTGELFF.

The CDR3 protein is CASSETGRGNTEAFF. CDR3 nucleotide sequence: TGCGCCAGCAGTGAGACAGGTCGCGGGAACACTGAAGCTTTCTTT. V usage is TRBV10-1 and J usage is TRBJ1-1; weak D call: TRBD1 (5 bases). The CDR3 has 15 residues. Germline V gene lookup returns CDR1 WNHNN and CDR2 SYGVQD (reference sequence). Trimming cost V 2 bases and J 1 base, with 11 bases left between them.

This chain uses TRBV19 with TRBJ1-2; no definite D call. Germline V gene sequence: CDR1 LNHDA, CDR2 SQIVND (reference sequence). This CDR3 region has 12 residues. V was clipped by 3 bases and J by 5 bases, with 7 bases between them. CDR3 loop: CASSMLQYGYTF. The DNA for the CDR3 is TGTGCCAGTAGTATGCTACAGTATGGCTACACCTTC.

The chain uses TRBV6-5 and TRBJ2-7, with 9 bases lining up with TRBD1. The CDR3 totals 16 residues. V shed 2 bases and J 5 bases; nucleotides not matched to a gene: 10. CDR1 MNHEY and CDR2 SVGAGI come from the germline V gene. The CDR3 region has the DNA TGTGCCAGCAGTTACGGTGTGCTGGGACAGGGCCACGAGCAGTACTTC. Its protein is CASSYGVLGQGHEQYF.

The V call is TRBV5-1, the J call TRBJ1-1; TRBD1 might be the D (6 bases). Germline V gene lookup returns CDR1 SGHRS and CDR2 YFSETQ. This CDR3 contains 14 residues. V was clipped by 4 bases and J by 0 bases, with 10 bases between them. CDR3: CASSPDRMNTEAFF. In DNA, the CDR3 is TGCGCCAGCAGCCCGGACAGAATGAACACTGAAGCTTTCTTT.

The V call is TRBV29-1, the J call TRBJ1-2; possibly TRBD1 for D (6 bases). CDR1 and CDR2 from the germline V gene are SQVTM and ANQGSEA. Trimming took 6 bases from V and 7 from J, leaving 21 bases between them. CDR3 length: 14 residues. CDR3 coding DNA: TGCAGCGTGGGTGCCGGGACAACTTTTGGTGGCTACACCTTC. Translating it yields CSVGAGTTFGGYTF.

The chain links TRBV28 to TRBJ2-3; the D gene is possibly TRBD2 (5 bases). CDR1 MDHEN and CDR2 SYDVKM come from the germline V gene. V lost 6 bases, J lost 8 bases, and 15 bases lay in between. The CDR3 is 13 amino acids. As DNA, the CDR3 is TGTGCCAGCAGCTCGGGATCGGCCGGTACGCAGTATTTT. Protein product: CASSSGSAGTQYF.

The DNA for the CDR3 is TGTGCCAGCACTATGAGACAGGGGGATGATACGCAGTATTTT. Translation gives CASTMRQGDDTQYF. V gene TRBV5-4 combines with J gene TRBJ2-3; 9 bases agree with TRBD1. CDR1 and CDR2 from the germline V gene are SGHNT and YYREEE (reference sequence). V was clipped by 6 bases and J by 6 bases; unmatched bases: 8. This CDR3 has 14 residues.

V and J are TRBV29-1 and TRBJ1-2; 9 bases map to TRBD1. The CDR3 totals 14 residues. Germline CDR1 reads SQVTM; CDR2 reads ANQGSEA. V gave up 4 bases and J gave up 14 bases; unmatched junction bases: 17. Here the CDR3 reads CSVARATGGSLETF. The DNA for the CDR3 is TGCAGCGTTGCCCGGGCGACAGGGGGAAGTCTGGAGACCTTC.

V gene TRBV9 combines with J gene TRBJ2-5; the D is unclear. V was pared by 3 bases and J by 4 bases, with 19 bases between. This CDR3 has 16 amino acids. Germline loops: CDR1 SGDLS, CDR2 YYNGEE. For the CDR3, the DNA is TGTGCCAGCAGCGCCTCAGGCAGCTTCGTGGGAGAGACCCAGTACTTC. It is translated as CASSASGSFVGETQYF.

The chain is built from TRBV27 and TRBJ2-3, with unresolved D. The CDR3 is 14 amino acids. V was shortened by 1 base and J by 2 bases, with 7 bases between the two germline ends. The V gene's germline CDR1 is MNHEY and CDR2 SMNVEV (reference sequence). CDR3: CASSLLAVTDTQYF. The CDR3, as DNA: TGTGCCAGCAGTTTATTAGCAGTCACAGATACGCAGTATTTT.

This clone turned up a few times. CDR3 region: CASSLLGPGEDTQYF. The DNA of the CDR3 is TGTGCCAGCAGCTTGCTCGGGCCCGGGGAAGATACGCAGTATTTT. This chain uses TRBV5-8 with TRBJ2-3, with D perhaps matching TRBD2 (5 bases). This CDR3 is 15 amino acids long. The V gene's germline CDR1 is SGHTS and CDR2 YDEGEE. Trimming left V 1 base short and J 5 bases short, with 14 bases between.

This chain links TRBV6-4 with TRBJ2-1; the match to TRBD1 covers 7 bases. CDR3 length equals 13 residues. Per the germline V gene, CDR1 is MRHNA and CDR2 is SNTAGT. The trim removed 6 bases at V and 12 bases at J, leaving 11 bases unmatched. CDR3 sequence: CASSGDGAGGQFF. For the CDR3, the DNA is TGTGCCAGCAGCGGCGACGGGGCAGGGGGGCAGTTCTTC.

The DNA for the CDR3 is TGTGCCAGCAGTTTATTCGGCGGAAAAACCACTTATGGCTACACCTTC. This encodes CASSLFGGKTTYGYTF. This chain uses TRBV28 with TRBJ1-2; D unresolved. Trimming pared 1 base from V and 5 bases from J, leaving 17 bases between. The CDR3 sequence is 16 residues long. The V gene's germline CDR1 is MDHEN and CDR2 SYDVKM.

This clone has a single count. The chain carries TRBV4-3 and TRBJ2-3; 14 bases align to TRBD2. The germline V gene has CDR1 LGHNA and CDR2 YSLEER. The CDR3 totals 18 residues. With 4 bases clipped from V and 5 bases from J, the junction kept 11 bases outside the gene matches. CDR3 loop: CASSLQPPGLAGGDTQYF. In DNA form, the CDR3 reads TGCGCCAGCAGCCTTCAACCGCCTGGACTAGCGGGGGGAGATACGCAGTATTTT.

This clone was detected a few times. The V gene is TRBV7-9, the J gene TRBJ1-2, with D uncertain. Trimming removed 3 bases from V and 0 bases from J, with 11 bases in between. There are 15 residues in the CDR3. The germline V gene has CDR1 SEHNR and CDR2 FQNEAQ (reference sequence). CDR3 protein: CASSLSAASNYGYTF. CDR3 coding DNA: TGTGCCAGCAGCTTGTCCGCGGCGTCTAACTATGGCTACACCTTC.

This chain joins TRBV9 and TRBJ1-2; possible D gene TRBD1, 6 bases. The ends were cut back, 3 bases at V and 2 bases at J, with 11 bases in the middle. The CDR3 runs to 14 residues. In germline, CDR1 is SGDLS, CDR2 YYNGEE. The DNA for the CDR3 is TGTGCCAGCAGCGAATCGGGACACAACTATGGCTACACCTTC. Its protein product is CASSESGHNYGYTF.